The T cell receptor (beta chain) described here comes from a study of vaccination and CD4 T cells after COVID-19. The overall study: Controls used CEFX viral epitopes (positive), HIV-1 Nef peptides (negative), or no peptide. Points from the study as a whole: SARS-CoV-2-reactive clonotype medians increased from about 20 to 38, not significantly.

Only a few counts were recorded for this clonotype. The antigen is undetermined. The Oncomine TCR Beta short-read assay was applied to DNA of cultured CD4+ T cells. TCRdb re-called the PCR reads through MiXCR, storing one row per CDR3 protein. The data contain 20,000 to 25,000 distinct CDR3 sequences, roughly 46% of them singletons. Time point of the sample: late sampling 161 to 241 days after vaccination in a few convalescent patients. Treatment: roughly 11-day PBMC culture with coronavirus spike peptide pools or control peptides (ViraFEST assay). Cell culture was performed with about 2 million PBMCs per well in the presence of about 9.3 IU/ml IL-2 and approximately 9.6 ug/ml peptide pools. Per the germline V gene, CDR1 is SEHNR and CDR2 is FQNEAQ (reference sequence). V was cut by 4 bases and J by 9 bases, with 15 bases left in between. This CDR3 is 13 amino acids long.

Source: CD4+ T cells from blood, cultured in vitro, taken about 7 months after SARS-CoV-2 vaccination. The receptor was isolated from a human donor who had recovered from COVID-19. This chain connects TRBV7-9 to TRBJ2-5; D unresolved. CDR3 amino acids: CASSSVDYSAQYF. In nucleotides, the CDR3 is TGTGCCAGCAGCTCAGTCGATTACTCGGCCCAGTACTTC. The full variable domain, completed using reference TRBV7-9 and TRBJ2-5, is DTGVSQNPRHKITKRGQNVTFRCDPISEHNRLYWYRQTLGQGPEFLTYFQNEAQLEKSRLLSDRFSAERPKGSFSTLEIQRTEQGDSAMYLCASSSVDYSAQYFGPGTRLLVL.